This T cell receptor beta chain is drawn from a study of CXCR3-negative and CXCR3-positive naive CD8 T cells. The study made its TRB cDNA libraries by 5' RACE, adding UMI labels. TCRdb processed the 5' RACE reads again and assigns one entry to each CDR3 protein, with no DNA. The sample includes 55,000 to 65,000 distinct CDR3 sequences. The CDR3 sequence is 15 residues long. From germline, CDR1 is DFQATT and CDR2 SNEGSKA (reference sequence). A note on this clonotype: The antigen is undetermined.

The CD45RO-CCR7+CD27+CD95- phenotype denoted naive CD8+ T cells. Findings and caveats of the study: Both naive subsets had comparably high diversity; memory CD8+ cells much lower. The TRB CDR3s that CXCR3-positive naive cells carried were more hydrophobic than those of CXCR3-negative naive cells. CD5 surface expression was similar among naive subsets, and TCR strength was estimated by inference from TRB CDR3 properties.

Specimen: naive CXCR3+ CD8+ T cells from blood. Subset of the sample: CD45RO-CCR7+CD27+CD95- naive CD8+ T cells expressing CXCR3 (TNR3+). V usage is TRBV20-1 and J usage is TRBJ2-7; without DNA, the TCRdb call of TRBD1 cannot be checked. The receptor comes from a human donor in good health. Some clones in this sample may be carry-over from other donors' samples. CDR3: CSARERTGFYYEQYF.